The present entry profiles one T cell receptor (beta chain) with its context. Its target is unknown. CDR1 is LGHNA, CDR2 YNFKEQ, per germline. This CDR3 region has 17 residues. Deletions cut 0 bases from V and 6 bases from J, with 15 bases between. With 60 Vbeta and 13 Jbeta primers, the PCR was carried out. TCRdb keeps only in-frame clones here, not all; method: immunoSEQ multiplex PCR. The sample gives roughly 160,000 clones, around four fifths of which show up once; 1% is in the top ten. This entry is derived from a study of cytomegalovirus exposure and HLA in healthy donors. The overall study: Drawn from HLA-typed donors, approximately 85 million unique TCRs were held in an early data release. Study results and limitations: Reports described diagnosis of cytomegalovirus status by the classifier as highly specific and sensitive.

This chain joins TRBV4-2 and TRBJ1-6; D unresolved. The receptor was derived from a woman aged 45-59 years in good health and CMV-seropositive. The specimen sequenced was PBMCs. The CDR3 loop is CASSQDNIRLLNSPLHF. The CDR3 coding sequence is TGTGCCAGCAGCCAAGATAATATCCGACTGCTTAATTCACCCCTCCACTTT.